This T cell receptor (beta chain) was obtained from a study of blood T cell repertoires in COVID-19. Study-level information: Sources were T cells, B-cell-depleted T cells, or PBMCs; the material itself was cDNA or gDNA.

Germline-derived CDR1 and CDR2 are GTSNPN and SVGIG (reference sequence). The germline V and J ends were trimmed by 6 bases and 7 bases, with 15 bases remaining between them. The CDR3 runs 12 residues. Generated by immunoSEQ multiplex PCR, the TCRdb table keeps only in-frame clones and is missing some. The repertoire holds 250,000 to 350,000 clones, about 90% seen once, with roughly 2% in the top ten. V is TRBV30 and J is TRBJ1-1, with D unclear. This sequence was found in a woman between 45 and 65 years old who had recovered from COVID-19. The specimen sequenced was peripheral blood. The CDR3, as DNA: TGTGCCTGCCAAACCGAGAGGGTTGAAGCTTTCTTT. This translates into CACQTERVEAFF. The entire variable domain, with the rest obtained from reference TRBV30 and TRBJ1-1, is as follows: SQTIHQWPATLVQPVGSPLSLECTVEGTSNPNLYWYRQAAGRGLQLLFYSVGIGQISSEVPQNLSASRPQDRQFILSSKKLLLSDSGFYLCACQTERVEAFFGQGTRLTVV.